The 25 T cell receptor beta chains presented below share a single source sample, sequenced in a study of shared T cell receptors in the human thymus. TCRdb's table, derived via immunoSEQ multiplex PCR, lists solely in-frame clones and lacks some. The data hold more than 550,000 clones, with about 87% observed a single time. This sample was also put to use in a study of human thymus T cells.

Source material: thymocytes. Receptor source: a boy under two years old with a congenital heart defect.

J is TRBJ2-1 and V is TRBV4-3; D is perhaps TRBD2 (5 bases). This CDR3 is built from 14 residues. V was pared by 0 bases and J by 9 bases, with 12 bases between. CDR1 LGHNA and CDR2 YSLEER come from the germline V gene. CDR3 nucleotide sequence: TGCGCCAGCAGCCAAGACCCGGCGGGCGTTGAGCAGTTCTTC. It codes for CASSQDPAGVEQFF.

The rearrangement uses TRBV15 and TRBJ1-1; 8 positions agree with TRBD1. CDR1 LNHNV and CDR2 YYDKDF come from the germline V gene (reference sequence). J was trimmed by 10 bases and V by 3 bases; bases with no gene match: 4. The CDR3 consists of 12 residues. CDR3 residues: CATSSQGAGAFF. CDR3 coding DNA: TGTGCCACCAGCAGCCAGGGGGCAGGAGCTTTCTTT.

V is TRBV4-3 and J is TRBJ2-3; weak D call: TRBD1 (6 bases). The CDR3 covers 14 residues. V gave up 4 bases and J gave up 4 bases, with 12 bases separating them. CDR1 and CDR2 (germline): LGHNA, YSLEER. The DNA for the CDR3 is TGCGCCAGCAGCCCGGACAGTAACTCAGATACGCAGTATTTT. This gives the protein CASSPDSNSDTQYF.

The chain has TRBV5-1 and TRBJ1-1, with D tentatively TRBD1 (5 bases). V was trimmed by 5 bases and J by 1 base, leaving 21 bases between them. Germline-derived CDR1 and CDR2 are SGHRS and YFSETQ. The CDR3 loop spans 17 amino acids. CDR3 in DNA: TGCGCCAGCAGATATGGAAATAGGCCAGGGCGGAACACTGAAGCTTTCTTT. Its protein is CASRYGNRPGRNTEAFF.

J is TRBJ2-1 and V is TRBV6-1, with D possibly matching TRBD1 (6 bases). The germline gives CDR1 MNHNS, CDR2 SASEGT. The CDR3 runs to 19 residues. Deletions cut 2 bases from V and 0 bases from J, with 20 bases between. The CDR3 spells CASSEKDKGGQSSYNEQFF. CDR3 nucleotides: TGTGCCAGCAGTGAAAAGGACAAAGGGGGACAAAGCTCCTACAATGAGCAGTTCTTC.

The gene calls are TRBV5-6 and TRBJ1-4; TRBD1 aligns across 9 bases. Germline CDR1 reads SGHDT; CDR2 reads YYEEEE. The CDR3 length is 15 residues. The V segment lost 3 bases and the J segment 4 bases; nucleotides outside the gene matches: 4. The CDR3 sequence is CASSSKTGGNEKLFF. The DNA for the CDR3 is TGTGCCAGCAGCTCCAAGACAGGGGGTAATGAAAAACTGTTTTTT.

V and J are TRBV7-2 and TRBJ2-1; 9 bases agree with TRBD1. The CDR3 sequence is 15 residues long. V trimming: 0 bases; J trimming: 8 bases; junction bases outside the gene matches: 5. Germline V CDR1 and CDR2: SGHTA, FQGNSA. CDR3: CASSLAATGGDEQFF. DNA of the CDR3: TGTGCCAGCAGCTTAGCTGCGACAGGGGGGGATGAGCAGTTCTTC.

The CDR3 DNA reads TGTGCCAGCAGTTCCTTACTCCTCGACAGGGTAGACGAGCAGTACTTC. Its translation is CASSSLLLDRVDEQYF. The V gene is TRBV28, the J gene TRBJ2-7; 7 bases are shared with TRBD1. Germline assignment: CDR1 MDHEN and CDR2 SYDVKM. There are 16 residues in the CDR3. The V segment lost 4 bases and the J segment 5 bases; nucleotides outside the gene matches: 14.

This clone has a single count. The V gene is TRBV30, the J gene TRBJ2-2; D may be TRBD2 (6 bases). Trimming shortened V by 0 bases and J by 4 bases, and 15 bases separated the two germline ends. The CDR3 covers 16 residues. Per the germline V gene, CDR1 is GTSNPN and CDR2 is SVGIG (reference sequence). CDR3: CAWSVLEGIITGELFF. In DNA form, the CDR3 reads TGTGCCTGGAGTGTACTGGAGGGGATCATCACCGGGGAGCTGTTTTTT.

CDR3 protein: CASSLLSRQGRPDYGYTF. In DNA form, the CDR3 reads TGTGCCAGCAGCTTGCTAAGTAGACAGGGACGTCCTGACTATGGCTACACCTTC. This chain uses TRBV5-5 with TRBJ1-2, with TRBD1 matching over 7 bases. The J segment lost 3 bases and the V segment lost 1 base, leaving 15 bases of the junction unmatched. This CDR3 region has 18 residues. Germline V gives CDR1 SGHKS, CDR2 YYEKEE (reference sequence).

The CDR3: CAWTDPIHAQETQYF. CDR3 DNA sequence: TGTGCCTGGACAGATCCCATTCACGCCCAAGAGACCCAGTACTTC. This chain connects TRBV30 to TRBJ2-5; D unclear. Germline loops: CDR1 GTSNPN, CDR2 SVGIG (reference sequence). Trimming shortened V by 4 bases and J by 1 base, and 16 bases separated the two germline ends. The CDR3 is 15 amino acids.

In DNA form, the CDR3 reads TGCAGTCCTCTGTGGGGAGACGCTTTCTTT. This sequence encodes CSPLWGDAFF. The chain is built from TRBV20-1 and TRBJ1-1; D remains unclear. The CDR3 sequence is 10 residues long. Germline assignment: CDR1 DFQATT and CDR2 SNEGSKA (reference sequence). V lost 8 bases and J 11 bases, leaving 15 bases between the germline ends.

This chain links TRBV6-4 with TRBJ1-1; possible D gene TRBD1, 5 bases. Germline assignment: CDR1 MRHNA and CDR2 SNTAGT. The CDR3 consists of 12 residues. V lost 8 bases and J 0 bases, leaving 7 bases between the germline ends. The CDR3 is CASSDMNTEAFF. The DNA for the CDR3 is TGTGCCAGCTCGGACATGAACACTGAAGCTTTCTTT.

The rearrangement uses TRBV11-2 and TRBJ2-7, with D hard to call. V shed 5 bases and J shed 0 bases, with 20 bases lying between them. CDR1 is SGHAT and CDR2 is FQNNGV in the germline V gene. This CDR3 contains 17 residues. For the CDR3, the DNA is TGTGCCAGCAGCGCCCCGCGTCAGGCCAACCACTCCTACGAGCAGTACTTC. It yields the protein CASSAPRQANHSYEQYF.

This chain uses TRBV5-1 with TRBJ2-5, with D perhaps matching TRBD1 (5 bases). The V gene's germline CDR1 is SGHRS and CDR2 YFSETQ. This CDR3 spans 13 amino acids. Trimming left V 3 bases short and J 2 bases short, with 8 bases between. CDR3 amino acids: CASSSGLQETQYF. DNA of the CDR3: TGCGCCAGCAGCTCAGGGCTTCAAGAGACCCAGTACTTC.

The gene calls are TRBV28 and TRBJ2-3; TRBD1 is a possible D gene (6 bases). V lost 5 bases and J 0 bases, leaving 24 bases between the germline ends. Germline CDR1 is MDHEN and CDR2 is SYDVKM. This CDR3 spans 19 amino acids. The CDR3 DNA follows: TGTGCCAGCAGTCCAACCACCACTTACAGGGAAATTAGCACAGATACGCAGTATTTT. Translation: CASSPTTTYREISTDTQYF.

This CDR3 is CASSIREDFAGNTIYF. In DNA form, the CDR3 reads TGTGCCAGTAGTATAAGGGAGGACTTCGCCGGAAACACCATATATTTT. This rearrangement joins TRBV19 to TRBJ1-3; the D is unclear. The CDR3 runs 16 residues. The germline V and J ends were trimmed by 2 bases and 4 bases, with 15 bases remaining between them. The V gene's germline CDR1 is LNHDA and CDR2 SQIVND (reference sequence).

This chain connects TRBV5-4 to TRBJ1-1, with D uncertain. This CDR3 has 14 residues. V was shortened by 4 bases and J by 1 base, with 11 bases between the two germline ends. Germline loops: CDR1 SGHNT, CDR2 YYREEE (reference sequence). Here the CDR3 DNA reads TGTGCCAGCAGCGTCAGGTCTGGGAACACTGAAGCTTTCTTT. It codes for CASSVRSGNTEAFF.

V is TRBV5-4 and J is TRBJ2-1; TRBD1 matches at 7 bases. This CDR3 has 17 residues. Trimming removed 0 bases from V and 8 bases from J; junction bases left unmatched: 14. Germline CDR1 SGHNT, CDR2 YYREEE (reference sequence). CDR3 sequence: CASSLVSSRTGRDEQFF. CDR3 DNA sequence: TGTGCCAGCAGCTTGGTGTCGTCTAGGACAGGCCGAGATGAGCAGTTCTTC.

J is TRBJ2-2 and V is TRBV27; D possibly corresponds to TRBD1 (5 bases). V lost 2 bases and J 0 bases, leaving 10 bases between the germline ends. Germline CDR1 and CDR2: MNHEY and SMNVEV (reference sequence). This CDR3 contains 16 residues. CDR3 loop: CASSLRGRANTGELFF. Written as DNA, the CDR3 is TGTGCCAGCAGTTTAAGGGGTCGGGCGAACACCGGGGAGCTGTTTTTT.

The rearrangement joins TRBV6-1 to TRBJ2-7; maybe TRBD1 (6 bases). V dropped 0 bases and J dropped 0 bases, with 12 bases sitting between them. The length of the CDR3 is 16 residues. CDR1 and CDR2 (germline): MNHNS, SASEGT. The DNA of the CDR3 is TGTGCCAGCAGTGAAGCCACAGGGCCGATCTCCTACGAGCAGTACTTC. Its translation is CASSEATGPISYEQYF.

This chain connects TRBV5-6 to TRBJ2-6; 8 bases align to TRBD1. Losses at the gene ends were 4 bases for V and 0 bases for J; bases not matched to a gene: 6. Germline V lookup: CDR1 SGHDT, CDR2 YYEEEE. This CDR3 comprises 17 residues. The CDR3 bases are TGTGCCAGCAGCGCACCGGGACAGGCCTCTGGGGCCAACGTCCTGACTTTC. Protein: CASSAPGQASGANVLTF.

The chain is built from TRBV4-3 and TRBJ2-1; D is possibly TRBD1 (6 bases). The V gene's germline CDR1 is LGHNA and CDR2 YSLEER. V lost 1 base to trimming and J lost 2 bases, with 12 bases between them. The CDR3 length is 16 residues. The CDR3 DNA reads TGCGCCAGCAGCCAAGTCCCCGGGACAACCTACAATGAGCAGTTCTTC. Protein: CASSQVPGTTYNEQFF.

As DNA, the CDR3 is TGTGCCAGCAGTAACAGGGGGCGCACAGATACGCAGTATTTT. It is translated as CASSNRGRTDTQYF. The rearrangement uses TRBV28 and TRBJ2-3, with 9 bases that match TRBD1. Looked up from germline, CDR1 is MDHEN and CDR2 is SYDVKM. V lost 5 bases to trimming and J lost 1 base; unmatched junction nucleotides: 1. The CDR3 has 14 amino acids.

The chain links TRBV14 to TRBJ1-2; tentative D call: TRBD1 (5 bases). Germline values: CDR1 SGHDN, CDR2 FVKESK. V gave up 0 bases and J gave up 6 bases, with 14 bases separating them. The CDR3 runs 15 residues. DNA of the CDR3: TGTGCCAGCAGCCAAGATGGAGCAGGGTCTCATGGCTACACCTTC. Its translation: CASSQDGAGSHGYTF.